Listed here are 22 T cell receptor beta chains from one sample, sequenced in a study of T cell clusters in autoimmune cytopenias. Each sample's input was about 250 ng genomic DNA, roughly 40,000 genome equivalents. TRB rearrangements were amplified by touch-down multiplex PCR with mixed TRB-A/B primers. TCRdb reprocessed the multiplex PCR reads and reports one entry per CDR3 protein, with no DNA. The table for this sample gives approximately 9,100 distinct CDR3 sequences. The specimen sequenced was peripheral blood. Receptor source: a human donor with an autoimmune cytopenia or autoimmune hepatitis (not recorded which).

V is TRBV30 and J is TRBJ1-5; TCRdb reports TRBD1, a call that lacks DNA to check it against. CDR1 and CDR2 from the germline V gene are GTSNPN and SVGIG (reference sequence). This CDR3 has 17 amino acids. This chain's CDR3 is CAWRPNPRGRGGQPQHF.

Judged by frequency, this clonotype is medium-sized (0.01 to 0.1%). The rearrangement uses TRBV7-6 and TRBJ2-1; TCRdb returns TRBD1, unconfirmable since there is no DNA. The germline V gene encodes CDR1 SGHVS and CDR2 FNYEAQ. CDR3 length: 14 residues. The CDR3 reads CASSLVPTEGGQFF.

The chain employs TRBV20-1 and TRBJ2-3. CDR3 length: 14 amino acids. The germline CDR1 and CDR2 sequences are DFQATT and SNEGSKA (reference sequence). The CDR3 is CSASDLGSTDTQYF.

The CDR3 spells CASSYSAVEYEQYF. This rearrangement joins TRBV6-5 to TRBJ2-7. The CDR3 contains 14 residues. Germline V gene lookup returns CDR1 MNHEY and CDR2 SVGAGI.

The chain is built from TRBV14 and TRBJ2-2; checking the TCRdb D call of TRBD1 is not possible without DNA. This CDR3 region has 16 residues. Germline values: CDR1 SGHDN, CDR2 FVKESK. This CDR3 reads CASSRMGTGYTGELFF. The full variable domain, with the rest looked up from reference TRBV14 and TRBJ2-2, is EAGVTQFPSHSVIEKGQTVTLRCDPISGHDNLYWYRRVMGKEIKFLLHFVKESKQDESGMPNNRFLAERTGGTYSTLKVQPAELEDSGVYFCASSRMGTGYTGELFFGEGSRLTVL.

CDR3 sequence reads: CAWSVISPVPSGSSYNEQFF. The gene calls are TRBV30 and TRBJ2-1; the D gene TCRdb calls, TRBD2, cannot be checked with no DNA. CDR1 GTSNPN and CDR2 SVGIG come from the germline V gene (reference sequence). CDR3 length: 20 amino acids.

According to its frequency, this clonotype is medium-sized. This sequence joins TRBV29-1 and TRBJ2-7; there is no DNA to check the TCRdb D call of TRBD1. CDR3 length: 14 amino acids. Germline CDR1 is SQVTM and CDR2 is ANQGSEA. CDR3 residues: CSVVDMDSTYEQYF.

The chain joins TRBV18 to TRBJ1-6; TCRdb returns TRBD1, unconfirmable since there is no DNA. Germline CDR1 is KGHSH and CDR2 is LQKENI. CDR3 length: 15 amino acids. The CDR3 loop is CASSLSGSINSPLHF.

V is TRBV7-2 and J is TRBJ2-5; TCRdb's D gene call, TRBD1, goes unchecked for lack of DNA. Germline V gene sequence: CDR1 SGHTA, CDR2 FQGNSA. The CDR3 sequence is 14 residues long. The CDR3 sequence: CASSRPRTQETQYF.

CDR3 region: CAIRGGSPMNTEAFF. The rearrangement joins TRBV10-3 to TRBJ1-1; TCRdb names TRBD1, which stays unverified in the absence of DNA. This CDR3 is built from 15 residues. The germline V gene encodes CDR1 ENHRY and CDR2 SYGVKD.

CDR3 sequence: CATSSVRGGNEKLFF. The chain couples TRBV15 to TRBJ1-4; the TCRdb D gene call, TRBD1, has no DNA to confirm it. The CDR3 loop spans 15 amino acids. The germline CDR1 and CDR2 sequences are LNHNV and YYDKDF (reference sequence).

The CDR3 here is CASSLGQGLWNEQFF. The chain employs TRBV7-2 and TRBJ2-1. The CDR3 runs 15 residues. CDR1 is SGHTA and CDR2 is FQGNSA in the germline V gene.

The chain employs TRBV13 and TRBJ1-2; TCRdb's D gene call, TRBD1, goes unchecked for lack of DNA. This CDR3 contains 14 residues. Per the germline V gene, CDR1 is PRHDT and CDR2 is FYEKMQ (reference sequence). The CDR3: CASSLSDTYYGYTF.

The V gene is TRBV6-6, the J gene TRBJ2-3; without DNA, the TCRdb call of TRBD1 cannot be checked. Germline values: CDR1 MNHNY, CDR2 SVGAGI (reference sequence). CDR3 size: 16 residues. The CDR3 region is CASSRARQGSTDTQYF.

This clonotype is called medium-sized (0.01 to 0.1%) based on its frequency. The V gene is TRBV29-1, the J gene TRBJ1-1. The CDR3 is 12 residues long. Germline V CDR1 and CDR2: SQVTM, ANQGSEA. The CDR3 here is CSVLPDNTEAFF.

This clonotype is called medium-sized (0.01 to 0.1%) based on its frequency. This chain uses TRBV29-1 with TRBJ2-6. The CDR3 extends over 14 amino acids. The germline CDR1 and CDR2 sequences are SQVTM and ANQGSEA. CDR3 residues: CSVERGSGANVLTF.

The rearrangement uses TRBV20-1 and TRBJ2-1; TCRdb's D call, TRBD2, is unchecked because there is no DNA. The CDR3 spans 16 residues. CDR1 DFQATT and CDR2 SNEGSKA come from the germline V gene (reference sequence). The CDR3 sequence is CSARDPLLGGYNEQFF.

J is TRBJ2-7 and V is TRBV29-1. CDR3 length: 13 amino acids. From germline, CDR1 is SQVTM and CDR2 ANQGSEA. The CDR3 here is CSVEIGSTSEQYF.

The rearrangement links TRBV27 to TRBJ1-2; TCRdb's assignment of TRBD1 cannot be checked, as there is no DNA. The length of the CDR3 is 13 residues. CDR1 is MNHEY, CDR2 SMNVEV, per germline (reference sequence). CDR3 sequence reads: CASRGAGIYGYTF.

The V and J genes are TRBV20-1 and TRBJ1-5. Germline-derived CDR1 and CDR2 are DFQATT and SNEGSKA (reference sequence). The CDR3 is 13 residues long. The CDR3 sequence is CSARGGTFQPQHF.

According to its frequency, this clonotype is medium-sized (0.01 to 0.1%). The rearrangement uses TRBV19 and TRBJ1-6. The CDR3 runs 11 residues. Germline CDR1 reads LNHDA; CDR2 reads SQIVND (reference sequence). Here the CDR3 reads CASTPLSPLHF.

The V call is TRBV12-3 or TRBV12-4, the J call TRBJ1-5; TCRdb indicates TRBD1, and absent DNA this call remains unverified. The CDR3 loop spans 14 amino acids. CDR3 sequence: CASSEGARDQPQHF.